This TCR beta chain emerged from a study of blood T cells in healthy people across ages. Across the whole study: Using template switching, researchers captured about one barcoded beta molecule for each two T cells.

Total RNA was extracted at no less than 6 micrograms per sample. The CDR3 consists of 13 residues. V lost 10 bases and J lost 11; bases outside the gene matches: 13. Looked up from germline, CDR1 is LNHDA and CDR2 is SQIVND (reference sequence). Alongside a J-beta primer mix, a sample-barcoded 5' primer served in a second PCR lasting about 6 to 12 cycles. TCRdb re-derived calls from the 5' RACE reads in MiXCR, one entry per CDR3 protein. Among approximately 800,000 distinct CDR3 sequences listed, around a quarter were seen once. The same sample was also used in a study of T cells of mothers and their children. That work adds: Donors comprised three healthy Caucasian mothers plus their six children. An overlap that was slightly higher, though non-significant, was seen in related mother-child pairs versus unrelated pairs.

The sequencing input was blood. This receptor was identified in a boy aged 5 to 17 in good health. The chain links TRBV19 to TRBJ1-1, with 10 bases lining up with TRBD1. The CDR3 here is CAILTPGQGTAFF. CDR3 nucleotides: TGTGCCATCCTAACCCCGGGACAGGGGACGGCTTTCTTT. Complete variable domain (other parts from reference TRBV19 and TRBJ1-1): DGGITQSPKYLFRKEGQNVTLSCEQNLNHDAMYWYRQDPGQGLRLIYYSQIVNDFQKGDIAEGYSVSREKKESFPLTVTSAQKNPTAFYLCAILTPGQGTAFFGQGTRLTVV.